This T cell receptor (beta chain) is drawn from a study of blood T cell repertoires in COVID-19. In the study overall: Donors in the United States, Italy and Spain gave samples during acute or convalescent COVID-19. Sample material is recorded as cDNA or gDNA derived from T cells, B-cell-depleted T cells, or PBMCs.

Authors' processing steps: Cell counts per sample came from amplifying reference gene primers. Produced via immunoSEQ multiplex PCR; TCRdb's table is partial and in-frame only. Clone size and the V and J calls come from that table; the DNA yielded D and trimming. Here the sample spans some 230,000 clones, 82% being singletons. The ends lost 6 bases at V and 4 bases at J; junction bases unmatched: 11. Germline lookup yields CDR1 SGHRS and CDR2 YFSETQ. The CDR3 extends over 16 amino acids. Sequenced: peripheral blood. This TCR came from an elderly woman with COVID-19, enrolled during active disease. The chain couples TRBV5-1 to TRBJ2-1; 9 bases agree with TRBD1. CDR3 sequence: CASTLYPGTGYNEQFF. The CDR3 nucleotides are TGCGCCAGCACCCTTTACCCCGGGACAGGGTACAATGAGCAGTTCTTC.